This TCR beta chain was retrieved from a study of cytomegalovirus exposure and HLA in healthy donors. A note on this clone: The limits of the CDR3 on the DNA are not certain, so only TCRdb's listed CDR3 is given.

The PCR was carried out with 60 Vbeta primers and 13 Jbeta primers. Repertoires were generated with immunoSEQ multiplex PCR, while TCRdb's copy carries only in-frame clones and drops some. The sample includes under 200,000 clones, about three quarters of them seen just once. The clonotype comes from a female donor in good health and CMV-seronegative. Sequencing used PBMCs.

CDR3: CASILGQPTGELFF. V is TRBV2 and J is TRBJ2-2; no check of the table's D call, TRBD1, against the DNA was made. Germline V gives CDR1 SNHLY, CDR2 FYNNEI. The CDR3 is 14 amino acids in total, end residues counted.